This T cell receptor beta chain was obtained from a study of early T cells in non-severe SARS-CoV-2 infection. The germline V gene has CDR1 MNHEY and CDR2 SVGAGI. This CDR3 is 15 amino acids long. V lost 2 bases and J lost 5, with 12 bases in between. Whole-study findings and limits: Missing private and CD4 specificities, VDJdb matching favored anti-spike CD8 responses.

This clonotype was observed a handful of times. Antigen: not known. Individual cDNA molecules received unique molecular identifiers. One entry per CDR3 protein, called by TCRdb with MiXCR from the 5' RACE reads. In the table there are about 64,000 distinct CDR3 sequences, roughly 18% of which are singletons. The rearrangement links TRBV6-5 to TRBJ2-2; D gene uncertain. Sequencing was performed on whole blood, taken at baseline. The receptor comes from an adult who was a healthcare worker with PCR-confirmed SARS-CoV-2 infection or an uninfected control (not recorded which). The CDR3 DNA follows: TGTGCCAGCAGTTACGAGGCAGTCGTAACCGGGGAGCTGTTTTTT. It encodes CASSYEAVVTGELFF.